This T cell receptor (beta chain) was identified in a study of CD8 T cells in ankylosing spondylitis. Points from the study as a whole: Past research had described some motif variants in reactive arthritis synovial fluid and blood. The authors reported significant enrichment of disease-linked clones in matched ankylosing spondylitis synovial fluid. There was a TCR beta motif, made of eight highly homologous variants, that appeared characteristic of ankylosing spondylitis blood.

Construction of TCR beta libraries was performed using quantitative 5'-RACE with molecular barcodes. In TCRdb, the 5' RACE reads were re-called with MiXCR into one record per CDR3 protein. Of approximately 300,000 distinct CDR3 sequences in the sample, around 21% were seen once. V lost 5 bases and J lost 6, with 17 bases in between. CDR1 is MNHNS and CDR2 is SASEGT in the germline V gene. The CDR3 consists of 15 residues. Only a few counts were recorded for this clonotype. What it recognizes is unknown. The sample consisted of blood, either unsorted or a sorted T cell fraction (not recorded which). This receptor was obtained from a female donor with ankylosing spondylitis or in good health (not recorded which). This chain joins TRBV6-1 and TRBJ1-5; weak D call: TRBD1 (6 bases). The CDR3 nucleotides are TGTGCCAGCAGTCGGGGCGGGGGGGCCAGTCAGCCCCAGCATTTT. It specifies CASSRGGGASQPQHF.